This T cell receptor beta chain was profiled in a study of Ad26.COV2.S vaccination and SARS-CoV-2 variants. Overall study: Donor allocation was to the COV1001 Ad26.COV2.S trial arm. Participants got Ad26.COV2.S intramuscularly, once or twice 56 days apart. Whole-study findings and limits: Comparable non-spike TCR breadth was observed in vaccine and placebo recipients.

Treatment denoted: some 19 received Ad26.COV2.S at low or high dose, single or two shots; 5 received placebo; per-sample allocation not given. Samples analyzed were those drawn on day 63 after the first vaccine or placebo injection. TCRdb keeps only in-frame clones here, not all; method: immunoSEQ multiplex PCR. The table includes 200,000 to 300,000 clones, more than 75% detected once. This clone appeared many times. Antigen specificity is unknown. Trimming left V 2 bases short and J 6 bases short, with 11 bases between. This CDR3 region has 13 residues. Germline-derived CDR1 and CDR2 are MNHEY and SMNVEV (reference sequence).

The TCR sequence derives from a person aged 18-60 years who received the Ad26.COV2.S COVID-19 vaccine or a placebo. This material consisted of peripheral blood, taken in a trial of Ad26.COV2.S vaccine versus placebo. The chain employs TRBV27 and TRBJ2-7; no clear D. The CDR3 sequence is CASSLGRMAEQYF. The CDR3 DNA is TGTGCCAGCAGTTTAGGCAGGATGGCCGAGCAGTACTTC.